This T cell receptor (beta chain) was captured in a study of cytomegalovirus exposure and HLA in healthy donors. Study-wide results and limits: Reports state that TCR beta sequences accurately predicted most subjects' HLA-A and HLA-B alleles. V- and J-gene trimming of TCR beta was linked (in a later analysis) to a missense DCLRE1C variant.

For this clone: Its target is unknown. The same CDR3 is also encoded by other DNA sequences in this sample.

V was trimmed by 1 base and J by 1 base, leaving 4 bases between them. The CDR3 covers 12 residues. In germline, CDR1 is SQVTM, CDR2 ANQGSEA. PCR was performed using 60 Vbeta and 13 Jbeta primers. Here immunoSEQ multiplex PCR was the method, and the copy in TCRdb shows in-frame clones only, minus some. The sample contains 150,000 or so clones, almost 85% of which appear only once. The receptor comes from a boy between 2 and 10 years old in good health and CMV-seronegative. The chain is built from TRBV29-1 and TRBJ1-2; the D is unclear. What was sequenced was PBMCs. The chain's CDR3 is CSVEADNYGYTF. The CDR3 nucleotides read TGCAGCGTTGAAGCAGATAACTATGGCTACACCTTC. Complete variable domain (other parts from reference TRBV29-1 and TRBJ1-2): SAVISQKPSRDICQRGTSLTIQCQVDSQVTMMFWYRQQPGQSLTLIATANQGSEATYESGFVIDKFPISRPNLTFSTLTVSNMSPEDSSIYLCSVEADNYGYTFGSGTRLTVV.